The clone carrying this T cell receptor beta chain has a single count. Profiling relied on immunoSEQ multiplex PCR, and the TCRdb table lists in-frame clones only, not all of them. The table has roughly 200,000 clones, approximately 88% seen once. This entry belongs to a study of blood T cell repertoires in COVID-19. The clonotype comes from a man between 18 and 35 years old with acute COVID-19. Sequenced: PBMCs or T cells enriched from blood (not recorded which).

The CDR3 region has the DNA TGTGCCAGCACAGGGGAGGGAGGGCCCTCCTACGAGCAGTACTTC. Amino acids: CASTGEGGPSYEQYF. The rearrangement joins TRBV11-2 to TRBJ2-7, with D possibly matching TRBD2 (7 bases). Germline lookup yields CDR1 SGHAT and CDR2 FQNNGV. There are 15 residues in the CDR3. V was pared by 7 bases and J by 0 bases, with 16 bases between. The full variable domain, in which reference TRBV11-2 and TRBJ2-7 provide the parts outside the CDR3, is EAGVAQSPRYKIIEKRQSVAFWCNPISGHATLYWYQQILGQGPKLLIQFQNNGVVDDSQLPKDRFSAERLKGVDSTLKIQPAKLEDSAVYLCASTGEGGPSYEQYFGPGTRLTVT.